These 27 T cell receptor beta chains were all obtained from the same sample, sequenced in a study of blood T cell repertoires in COVID-19. Sequenced by immunoSEQ multiplex PCR; TCRdb stores in-frame clones only, minus some. Among 200,000 to 300,000 clones listed, approximately 90% were seen once. Sequencing was done on a sample of peripheral blood. The receptors here all came from a man in his 60s who had recovered from COVID-19.

V gene TRBV6-2 or TRBV6-3 combines with J gene TRBJ2-3; D is possibly TRBD1 (5 bases). The V and J ends lost 0 bases and 4 bases respectively, with 14 bases between them. The V gene's germline CDR1 is MNHEY and CDR2 SVGEGT. The CDR3 sequence is 16 residues long. The CDR3 DNA follows: TGTGCCAGCAGTTACTCGACAGTGTCAATTGCAGATACGCAGTATTTT. This sequence encodes CASSYSTVSIADTQYF.

The chain combines TRBV7-9 with TRBJ1-3; 8 bases match TRBD1. V was pared by 3 bases and J by 0 bases, with 7 bases of the junction left unmatched. This CDR3 region has 17 residues. Germline-derived CDR1 and CDR2 are SEHNR and FQNEAQ (reference sequence). The CDR3 nucleotides are TGTGCCAGCAGCTTGACAGGGGCCTGGAGCTCTGGAAACACCATATATTTT. Protein product: CASSLTGAWSSGNTIYF. Filled out from reference TRBV7-9 and TRBJ1-3, the complete variable domain reads DTGVSQNPRHKITKRGQNVTFRCDPISEHNRLYWYRQTLGQGPEFLTYFQNEAQLEKSRLLSDRFSAERPKGSFSTLEIQRTEQGDSAMYLCASSLTGAWSSGNTIYFGEGSWLTVV.

This clone has just a few counts. Other nucleotide sequences in the sample specify the same CDR3. The chain carries TRBV18 and TRBJ2-1; 7 positions match TRBD1. The V gene's germline CDR1 is KGHSH and CDR2 LQKENI. The V segment lost 5 bases and the J segment 0 bases; nucleotides outside the gene matches: 7. CDR3 length equals 16 residues. CDR3 amino acids: CASSRTGPSSYNEQFF. DNA of the CDR3: TGTGCCAGCTCAAGGACAGGCCCAAGCTCCTACAATGAGCAGTTCTTC.

CDR3: CASRSRETQYF. Written as DNA, the CDR3 is TGTGCCAGCCGCTCGCGCGAGACCCAGTACTTC. The rearrangement links TRBV6-5 to TRBJ2-5, with unresolved D. This CDR3 has 11 amino acids. CDR1 is MNHEY, CDR2 SVGAGI, per germline. Trimming took 8 bases from V and 5 from J, leaving 9 bases between them.

The sample holds a few counts of this clone. The chain has TRBV6-1 and TRBJ1-2, with D possibly being TRBD1 (6 bases). V lost 6 bases, J lost 1 base, and 9 bases lay in between. CDR3 length equals 13 residues. CDR1 and CDR2 from the germline V gene are MNHNS and SASEGT. As DNA, the CDR3 is TGTGCCAGCAGCCGGACAGATAACTATGGCTACACCTTC. It translates to CASSRTDNYGYTF.

The chain uses TRBV11-2 and TRBJ1-4, with 8 positions matching TRBD1. Germline V gene lookup returns CDR1 SGHAT and CDR2 FQNNGV. The junction had 5 bases not matched to a gene; V was cut back by 5 bases and J by 0 bases. The CDR3 loop spans 16 amino acids. The CDR3 protein is CASSPGQVTTNEKLFF. CDR3 in DNA: TGTGCCAGCAGCCCGGGACAGGTGACAACTAATGAAAAACTGTTTTTT. Based on the CDR3 plus reference TRBV11-2 and TRBJ1-4, the full variable domain is EAGVAQSPRYKIIEKRQSVAFWCNPISGHATLYWYQQILGQGPKLLIQFQNNGVVDDSQLPKDRFSAERLKGVDSTLKIQPAKLEDSAVYLCASSPGQVTTNEKLFFGSGTQLSVL.

The J gene is TRBJ1-4, the V gene TRBV9; D is unclear. The CDR3 runs 17 residues. Trimming shortened V by 3 bases and J by 0 bases, and 15 bases separated the two germline ends. Germline V gene sequence: CDR1 SGDLS, CDR2 YYNGEE. CDR3 DNA sequence: TGTGCCAGCAGCGGAACTGATTCCCCCGCAACTAATGAAAAACTGTTTTTT. It is translated as CASSGTDSPATNEKLFF.

This chain connects TRBV19 to TRBJ2-1; 12 positions match TRBD2. The CDR3 is 14 residues long. Trimming cost V 6 bases and J 8 bases; bases outside gene matches: 5. Germline V gene data show CDR1 as LNHDA and CDR2 as SQIVND (reference sequence). Here the CDR3 DNA reads TGTGCCAGTAGAGGACTAGCGGGGTTGTATGAGCAGTTCTTC. Translated, it gives CASRGLAGLYEQFF.

V and J are TRBV2 and TRBJ1-2; 7 nucleotides match TRBD1. The CDR3 sequence is 16 residues long. CDR1 and CDR2 (germline): SNHLY, FYNNEI. The junction had 11 bases not matched to a gene; V was cut back by 1 base and J by 6 bases. DNA of the CDR3: TGTGCCAGCAGTGAAGATCGGTGGGACAGCCGGGATGGCTACACCTTC. Its translation is CASSEDRWDSRDGYTF.

This rearrangement joins TRBV19 to TRBJ2-5; D possibly corresponds to TRBD1 (5 bases). This CDR3 region has 14 residues. V lost 3 bases and J lost 6, with 14 bases in between. Germline V gene data show CDR1 as LNHDA and CDR2 as SQIVND (reference sequence). The DNA for the CDR3 is TGTGCCAGTAGTATTGGGGTGGGGCTTCAGACCCAGTACTTC. As protein: CASSIGVGLQTQYF.

This sequence joins TRBV6-4 and TRBJ2-5, with D perhaps TRBD2 (5 bases). Per germline, CDR1 MRHNA and CDR2 SNTAGT. The CDR3 runs 14 residues. V shed 10 bases and J shed 1 base, with 16 bases lying between them. The CDR3 sequence: CAILYSESQETQYF. The CDR3 DNA follows: TGTGCCATCCTTTATAGCGAGAGCCAAGAGACCCAGTACTTC.

V is TRBV7-2 and J is TRBJ2-7; TRBD2 aligns across 9 bases. Unmatched junction bases numbered 11, after V lost 4 bases and J lost 4 bases. The CDR3 has 16 residues. Germline CDR1 reads SGHTA; CDR2 reads FQGNSA. The CDR3 coding sequence is TGTGCCAGCAGCTCCACCAATAGCGGGGGTTCTTACGAGCAGTACTTC. Translated, it gives CASSSTNSGGSYEQYF. Full variable domain (outside the CDR3, taken from reference TRBV7-2 and TRBJ2-7): GAGVSQSPSNKVTEKGKDVELRCDPISGHTALYWYRQSLGQGLEFLIYFQGNSAPDKSGLPSDRFSAERTGGSVSTLTIQRTQQEDSAVYLCASSSTNSGGSYEQYFGPGTRLTVT.

The chain couples TRBV7-9 to TRBJ2-3; 15 positions agree with TRBD2. The V and J ends lost 5 bases and 4 bases, in that order; junction bases with no gene match: 4. The CDR3 totals 16 residues. The germline V gene has CDR1 SEHNR and CDR2 FQNEAQ (reference sequence). The CDR3 DNA reads as TGTGCCAGCAGCCGGACTAGCGGGGGGGGTGCAGATACGCAGTATTTT. Its protein product is CASSRTSGGGADTQYF.

The J gene is TRBJ1-2, the V gene TRBV19, with 8 bases lining up with TRBD1. The germline V gene has CDR1 LNHDA and CDR2 SQIVND (reference sequence). After removal of 11 bases from V and 2 bases from J, the junction contained 13 bases not matched to a gene. This CDR3 contains 15 residues. The CDR3 sequence is CAAKSQDRANYGYTF. CDR3 coding DNA: TGTGCCGCCAAGTCCCAGGACAGGGCGAACTATGGCTACACCTTC.

The V call is TRBV9, the J call TRBJ1-2; 7 positions match TRBD1. Trimming at V came to 0 bases and at J to 7 bases, leaving 12 bases not matched to a gene. CDR1 and CDR2 (germline): SGDLS, YYNGEE. The CDR3 has 16 residues. Written as DNA, the CDR3 is TGTGCCAGCAGCGTAGGGTGGGCAGGGGGAGTGGTTGGCTACACCTTC. This gives the protein CASSVGWAGGVVGYTF.

The chain has TRBV10-3 and TRBJ1-2; D remains ambiguous. The V gene lost 10 bases and the J gene lost 0 bases, with 15 bases spanning the gap. The CDR3 has 14 amino acids. Per germline, CDR1 ENHRY and CDR2 SYGVKD. The CDR3, as DNA: TGTGCCACCAGGCAAGGACTAGCTAACTATGGCTACACCTTC. It specifies CATRQGLANYGYTF.

The rearrangement joins TRBV29-1 to TRBJ2-7; 7 bases are a match to TRBD1. CDR3 length: 13 residues. CDR1 is SQVTM, CDR2 ANQGSEA, per germline. The ends lost 6 bases at V and 6 bases at J; junction bases unmatched: 11. CDR3 coding DNA: TGCAGCGTGGGTCGAGACAGGGATGTCGAGCAGTACTTC. This gives the protein CSVGRDRDVEQYF.

The chain is built from TRBV6-6 and TRBJ2-7; the match to TRBD1 covers 7 bases. The CDR3 spans 16 residues. CDR1 and CDR2 (germline): MNHNY, SVGAGI (reference sequence). V gave up 4 bases and J gave up 5 bases; unmatched junction bases: 14. Here the CDR3 reads CASSFLGGVQGDEQYF. CDR3 in DNA: TGTGCCAGCAGTTTCTTAGGGGGCGTTCAGGGGGACGAGCAGTACTTC.

J is TRBJ1-2 and V is TRBV5-6, with no clear D. Germline V gives CDR1 SGHDT, CDR2 YYEEEE. V lost 0 bases to trimming and J lost 8 bases, with 8 bases between them. This CDR3 is built from 12 residues. The CDR3 loop reads CASSLGASGYTF. In DNA form, the CDR3 reads TGTGCCAGCAGCTTGGGGGCCAGCGGCTACACCTTC.

The chain links TRBV24-1 to TRBJ2-7; 8 nucleotides match TRBD1. The junction had 5 bases not matched to a gene; V was cut back by 5 bases and J by 6 bases. The CDR3 covers 13 residues. The germline gives CDR1 KGHDR, CDR2 SFDVKD. The CDR3 protein is CATSGWTGIEQYF. CDR3 bases: TGTGCCACCAGTGGGTGGACAGGGATCGAGCAGTACTTC.

This clone was detected once. The chain joins TRBV6-2 or TRBV6-3 to TRBJ1-4, with TRBD1 identical over 8 bases. The CDR3 sequence is 15 residues long. V lost 4 bases to trimming and J lost 8 bases; unmatched junction nucleotides: 9. Germline V gene lookup returns CDR1 MNHEY and CDR2 SVGEGT. The CDR3, as DNA: TGTGCCAGCAGTTCTCCGGGACAGGAGAGCGAAAAACTGTTTTTT. The encoded protein is CASSSPGQESEKLFF.

A few counts support this clone. V usage is TRBV5-8 and J usage is TRBJ2-6; D might be TRBD1 (6 bases). This CDR3 contains 14 residues. The germline V gene has CDR1 SGHTS and CDR2 YDEGEE. Trimming pared 4 bases from V and 18 bases from J, leaving 23 bases between. The CDR3 sequence is CASSQTQPSDRRTF. The CDR3 DNA reads as TGTGCCAGCAGCCAAACCCAACCTTCCGACAGGCGGACTTTC.

With respect to this clone: This CDR3 is also generated by other DNA sequences in the sample. J is TRBJ1-3 and V is TRBV6-5; no clear D. Trimming took 5 bases from V and 1 from J, leaving 6 bases between them. CDR1 and CDR2 (germline): MNHEY, SVGAGI. The CDR3 length is 13 residues. CDR3 in DNA: TGTGCCAGCAGTCCCTCGTCTGGAAACACCATATATTTT. Protein sequence: CASSPSSGNTIYF.

This clone was picked up one time. The V call is TRBV5-6, the J call TRBJ2-2; a possible D gene is TRBD1 (5 bases). CDR3 length: 16 amino acids. CDR1 and CDR2 from the germline V gene are SGHDT and YYEEEE. Trimming cost V 3 bases and J 0 bases, with 12 bases left between them. The CDR3 nucleotides are TGTGCCAGCAGCTCGACAGCCCAGACGAACACCGGGGAGCTGTTTTTT. This sequence encodes CASSSTAQTNTGELFF.

The genes are TRBV6-1 and TRBJ1-2, with a possible D match to TRBD1 (5 bases). CDR1 is MNHNS, CDR2 SASEGT, per germline. The CDR3 is 13 amino acids. V gave up 2 bases and J gave up 4 bases, with 8 bases separating them. The CDR3 spells CASSETRVYGYTF. CDR3 sequence (DNA): TGTGCCAGCAGTGAAACCAGGGTCTATGGCTACACCTTC.

The gene calls are TRBV11-2 and TRBJ2-3, with a weak D call TRBD2 (5 bases). V was trimmed by 10 bases and J by 6 bases, leaving 17 bases between them. The CDR3 contains 13 residues. CDR1 is SGHAT, CDR2 FQNNGV, per germline. The CDR3 nucleotides are TGTGCCACCGGGGTGGGTAGTTTCGATACGCAGTATTTT. Protein: CATGVGSFDTQYF. Combining the CDR3 with reference TRBV11-2 and TRBJ2-3 gives the whole variable domain EAGVAQSPRYKIIEKRQSVAFWCNPISGHATLYWYQQILGQGPKLLIQFQNNGVVDDSQLPKDRFSAERLKGVDSTLKIQPAKLEDSAVYLCATGVGSFDTQYFGPGTRLTVL.

The chain combines TRBV5-1 with TRBJ2-7; tentatively, D is TRBD1 (5 bases). CDR3 length: 16 residues. Deletions cut 4 bases from V and 2 bases from J, with 19 bases between. Germline CDR1 SGHRS, CDR2 YFSETQ. CDR3 bases: TGCGCCAGCAGCCCTGGATTTGGTCAGGGAACCTACGAGCAGTACTTC. Translating gives CASSPGFGQGTYEQYF. Filled out from reference TRBV5-1 and TRBJ2-7, the complete variable domain reads KAGVTQTPRYLIKTRGQQVTLSCSPISGHRSVSWYQQTPGQGLQFLFEYFSETQRNKGNFPGRFSGRQFSNSRSEMNVSTLELGDSALYLCASSPGFGQGTYEQYFGPGTRLTVT.